This TCR beta chain derives from a study of blood T cell repertoires in COVID-19. While infection was still active, Seattle patients were enrolled and then followed longitudinally. In this sample, this clone turned up a few times. V gave up 7 bases and J gave up 1 base; unmatched junction bases: 2. Per the germline V gene, CDR1 is SNHLY and CDR2 is FYNNEI. The CDR3 is 13 residues long. Clones were read by immunoSEQ multiplex PCR, and TCRdb kept only the in-frame ones, dropping some. The sample contains some 120,000 clones, more than 80% of which appear only once. Sequencing was carried out using peripheral blood. This sequence was found in a woman older than 75 with COVID-19, enrolled during active disease. The chain combines TRBV2 with TRBJ1-1; TRBD1 matches 8 bases. CDR3 nucleotide sequence: TGTGCCAGCAACAGGGGGGGGAACACTGAAGCTTTCTTT. Translating it yields CASNRGGNTEAFF.